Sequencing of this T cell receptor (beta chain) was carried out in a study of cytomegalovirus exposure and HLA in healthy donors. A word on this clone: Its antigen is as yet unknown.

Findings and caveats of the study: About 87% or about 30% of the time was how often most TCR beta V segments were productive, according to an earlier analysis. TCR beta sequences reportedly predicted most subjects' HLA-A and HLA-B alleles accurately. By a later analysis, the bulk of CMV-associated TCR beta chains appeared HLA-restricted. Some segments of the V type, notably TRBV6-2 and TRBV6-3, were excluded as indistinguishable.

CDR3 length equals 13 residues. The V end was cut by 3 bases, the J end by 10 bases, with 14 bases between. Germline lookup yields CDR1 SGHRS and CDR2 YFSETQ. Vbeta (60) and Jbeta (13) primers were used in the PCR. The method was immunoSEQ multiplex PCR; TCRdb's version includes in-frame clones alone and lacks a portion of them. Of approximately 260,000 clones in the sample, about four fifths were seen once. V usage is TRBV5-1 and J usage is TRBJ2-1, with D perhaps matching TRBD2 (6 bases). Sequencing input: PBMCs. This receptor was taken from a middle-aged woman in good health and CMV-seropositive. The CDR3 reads CASSSPGLSEQFF. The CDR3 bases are TGCGCCAGCAGCTCTCCGGGACTCTCCGAGCAGTTCTTC.